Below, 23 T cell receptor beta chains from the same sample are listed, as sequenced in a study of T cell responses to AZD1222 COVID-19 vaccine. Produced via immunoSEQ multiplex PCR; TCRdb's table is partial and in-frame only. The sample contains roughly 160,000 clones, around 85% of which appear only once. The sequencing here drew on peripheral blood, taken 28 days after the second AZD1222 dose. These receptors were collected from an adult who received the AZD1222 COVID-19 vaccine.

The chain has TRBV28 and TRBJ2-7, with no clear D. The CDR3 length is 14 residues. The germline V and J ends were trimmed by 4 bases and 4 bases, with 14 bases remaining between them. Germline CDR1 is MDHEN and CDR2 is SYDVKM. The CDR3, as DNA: TGTGCCAGCAGTTCAGGTTTACACGGGTACGAGCAGTACTTC. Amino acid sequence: CASSSGLHGYEQYF.

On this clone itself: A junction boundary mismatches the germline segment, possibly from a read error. The CDR3 loop reads CASSQETLAVVDF. The CDR3 region has the DNA TGCGCCAGCAGCCAAGAAACACTAGCGGTCGTGGATTTT. The chain is built from TRBV4-3 and TRBJ2-3; TRBD2 matches 8 bases. The CDR3 length is 13 residues. Germline V gene data show CDR1 as LGHNA and CDR2 as YSLEER.

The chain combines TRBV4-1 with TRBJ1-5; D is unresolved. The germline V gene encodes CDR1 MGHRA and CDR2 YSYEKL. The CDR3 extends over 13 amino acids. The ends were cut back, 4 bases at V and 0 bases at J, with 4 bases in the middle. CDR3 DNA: TGCGCCAGCAGCCTAACTAGCAATCAGCCCCAGCATTTT. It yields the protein CASSLTSNQPQHF.

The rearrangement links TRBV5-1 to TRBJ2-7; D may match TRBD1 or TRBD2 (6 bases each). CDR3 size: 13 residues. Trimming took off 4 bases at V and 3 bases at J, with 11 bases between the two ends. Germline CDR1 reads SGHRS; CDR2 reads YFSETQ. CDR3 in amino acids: CASSAGGDYEQYF. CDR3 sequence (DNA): TGCGCCAGCAGCGCCGGGGGCGACTACGAGCAGTACTTC.

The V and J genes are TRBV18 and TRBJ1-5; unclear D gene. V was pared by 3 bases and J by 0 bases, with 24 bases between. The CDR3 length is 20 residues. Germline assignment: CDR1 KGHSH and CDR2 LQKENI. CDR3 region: CASSPPSPQPPLYSNQPQHF. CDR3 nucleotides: TGTGCCAGCTCACCCCCTAGTCCCCAGCCCCCGCTTTATAGCAATCAGCCCCAGCATTTT.

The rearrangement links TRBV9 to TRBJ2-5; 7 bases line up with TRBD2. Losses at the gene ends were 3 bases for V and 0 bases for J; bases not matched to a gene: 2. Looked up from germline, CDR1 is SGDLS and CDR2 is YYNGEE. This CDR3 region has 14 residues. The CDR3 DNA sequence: TGTGCCAGCAGCGACGGGACTAACCAAGAGACCCAGTACTTC. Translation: CASSDGTNQETQYF.

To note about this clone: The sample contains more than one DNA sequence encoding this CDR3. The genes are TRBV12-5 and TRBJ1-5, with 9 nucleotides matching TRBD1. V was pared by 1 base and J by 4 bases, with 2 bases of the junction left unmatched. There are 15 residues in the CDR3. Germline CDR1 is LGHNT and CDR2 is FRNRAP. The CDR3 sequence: CASGLGTGVNQPQHF. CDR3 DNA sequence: TGTGCTAGTGGTTTGGGGACAGGGGTAAATCAGCCCCAGCATTTT.

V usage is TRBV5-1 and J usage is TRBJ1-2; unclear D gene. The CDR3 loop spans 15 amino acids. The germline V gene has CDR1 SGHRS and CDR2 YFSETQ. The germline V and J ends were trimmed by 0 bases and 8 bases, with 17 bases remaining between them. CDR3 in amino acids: CASSLVRVGSRGYTF. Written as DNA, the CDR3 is TGCGCCAGCAGCTTGGTGAGGGTAGGCTCTCGAGGCTACACCTTC.

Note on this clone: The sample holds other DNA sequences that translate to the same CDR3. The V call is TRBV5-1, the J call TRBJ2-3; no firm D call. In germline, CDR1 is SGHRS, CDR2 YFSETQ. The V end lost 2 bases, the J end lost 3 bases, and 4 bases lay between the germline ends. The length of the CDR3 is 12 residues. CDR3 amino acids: CASSFSTDTQYF. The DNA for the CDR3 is TGCGCCAGCAGCTTTAGTACAGATACGCAGTATTTT. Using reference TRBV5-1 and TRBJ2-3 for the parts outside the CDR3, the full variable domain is KAGVTQTPRYLIKTRGQQVTLSCSPISGHRSVSWYQQTPGQGLQFLFEYFSETQRNKGNFPGRFSGRQFSNSRSEMNVSTLELGDSALYLCASSFSTDTQYFGPGTRLTVL.

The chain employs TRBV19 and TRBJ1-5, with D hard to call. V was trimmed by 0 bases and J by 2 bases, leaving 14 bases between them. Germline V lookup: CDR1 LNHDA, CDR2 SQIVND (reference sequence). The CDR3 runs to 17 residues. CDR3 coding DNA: TGTGCCAGTAGTATAGATGAAAGCTGGCGGGGCAATCAGCCCCAGCATTTT. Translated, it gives CASSIDESWRGNQPQHF.

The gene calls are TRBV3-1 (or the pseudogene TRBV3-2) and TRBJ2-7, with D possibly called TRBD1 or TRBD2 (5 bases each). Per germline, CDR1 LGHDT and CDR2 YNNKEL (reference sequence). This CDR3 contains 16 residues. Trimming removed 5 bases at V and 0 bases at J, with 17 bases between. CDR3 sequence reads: CASSRPGTTSSYEQYF. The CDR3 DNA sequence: TGTGCCAGCAGCAGGCCCGGGACCACGAGCTCCTACGAGCAGTACTTC.

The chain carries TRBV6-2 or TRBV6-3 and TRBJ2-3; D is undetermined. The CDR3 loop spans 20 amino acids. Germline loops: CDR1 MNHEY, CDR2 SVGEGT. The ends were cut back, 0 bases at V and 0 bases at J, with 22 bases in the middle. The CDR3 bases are TGTGCCAGCAGTTACTCGGGCAGATTTATCGACCCCTCTAGCACAGATACGCAGTATTTT. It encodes CASSYSGRFIDPSSTDTQYF.

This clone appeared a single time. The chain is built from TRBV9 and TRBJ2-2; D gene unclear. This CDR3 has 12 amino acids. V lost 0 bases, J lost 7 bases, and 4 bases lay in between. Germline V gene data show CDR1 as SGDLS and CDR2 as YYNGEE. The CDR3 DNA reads TGTGCCAGCAGCGTAGACGGCGGGGAGCTGTTTTTT. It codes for CASSVDGGELFF.

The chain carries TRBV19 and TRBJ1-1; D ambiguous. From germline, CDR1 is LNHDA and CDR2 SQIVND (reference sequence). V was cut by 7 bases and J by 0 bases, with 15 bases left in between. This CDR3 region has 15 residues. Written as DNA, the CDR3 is TGTGCCAGTATGGAGGACGGACGCATGAACACTGAAGCTTTCTTT. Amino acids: CASMEDGRMNTEAFF.

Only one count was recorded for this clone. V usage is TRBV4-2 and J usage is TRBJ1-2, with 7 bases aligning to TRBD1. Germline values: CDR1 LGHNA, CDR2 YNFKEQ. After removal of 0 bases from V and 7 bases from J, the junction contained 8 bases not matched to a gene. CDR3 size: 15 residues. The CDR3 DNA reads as TGTGCCAGCAGCCAAGAGGGAGGGGGCGCGTTTGGCTACACCTTC. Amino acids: CASSQEGGGAFGYTF.

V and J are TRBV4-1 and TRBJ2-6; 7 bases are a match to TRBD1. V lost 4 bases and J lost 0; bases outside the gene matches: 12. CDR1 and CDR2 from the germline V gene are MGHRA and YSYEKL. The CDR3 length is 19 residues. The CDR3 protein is CASSPDRARILSGANVLTF. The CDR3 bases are TGCGCCAGCAGCCCCGACAGGGCGCGTATACTCTCTGGGGCCAACGTCCTGACTTTC.

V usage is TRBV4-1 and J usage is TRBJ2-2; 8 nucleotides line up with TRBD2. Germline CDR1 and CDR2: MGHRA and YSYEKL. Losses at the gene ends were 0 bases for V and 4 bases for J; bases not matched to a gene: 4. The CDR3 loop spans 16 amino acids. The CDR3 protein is CASSQEEAGVTGELFF. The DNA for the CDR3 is TGCGCCAGCAGCCAAGAGGAAGCGGGGGTCACCGGGGAGCTGTTTTTT.

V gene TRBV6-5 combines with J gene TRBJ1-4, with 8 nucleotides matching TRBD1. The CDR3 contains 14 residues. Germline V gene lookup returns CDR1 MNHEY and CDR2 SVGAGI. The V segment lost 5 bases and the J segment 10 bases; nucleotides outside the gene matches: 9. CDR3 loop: CASSMGQEKGKLFF. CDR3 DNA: TGTGCCAGCAGTATGGGACAGGAAAAGGGAAAACTGTTTTTT.

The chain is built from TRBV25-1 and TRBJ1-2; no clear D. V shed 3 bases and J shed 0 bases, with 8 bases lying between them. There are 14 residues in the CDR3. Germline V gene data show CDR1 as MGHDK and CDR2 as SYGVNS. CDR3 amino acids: CASSDDTSNYGYTF. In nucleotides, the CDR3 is TGTGCCAGCAGTGACGACACTTCTAACTATGGCTACACCTTC.

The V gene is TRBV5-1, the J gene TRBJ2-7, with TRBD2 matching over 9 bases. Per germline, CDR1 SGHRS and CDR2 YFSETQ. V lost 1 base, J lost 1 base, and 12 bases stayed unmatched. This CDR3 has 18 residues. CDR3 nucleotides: TGCGCCAGCAGCTTGCCCCGGCTAGCGGGGAGGACGTCCTACGAGCAGTACTTC. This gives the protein CASSLPRLAGRTSYEQYF.

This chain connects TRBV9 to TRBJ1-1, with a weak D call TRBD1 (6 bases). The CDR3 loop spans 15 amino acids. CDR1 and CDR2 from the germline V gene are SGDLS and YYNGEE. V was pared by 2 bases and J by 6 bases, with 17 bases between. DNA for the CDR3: TGTGCCAGCAGCGTTTCGGACAGATCCCTGCCTGAAGCTTTCTTT. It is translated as CASSVSDRSLPEAFF.

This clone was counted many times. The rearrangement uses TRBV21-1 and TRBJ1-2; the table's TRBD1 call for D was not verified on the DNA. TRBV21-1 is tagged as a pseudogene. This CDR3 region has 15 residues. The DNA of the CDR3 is TGTGCCAGCAGCAAGGGTACAGGGGTATACTATGGCTACACCTTC. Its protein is CASSKGTGVYYGYTF.

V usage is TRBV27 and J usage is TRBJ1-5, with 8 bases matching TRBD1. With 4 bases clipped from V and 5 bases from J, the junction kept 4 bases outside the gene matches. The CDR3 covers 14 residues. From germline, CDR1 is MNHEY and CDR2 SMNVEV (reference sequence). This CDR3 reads CASSSHRGDQPQHF. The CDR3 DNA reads TGTGCCAGCAGTTCACACAGGGGGGATCAGCCCCAGCATTTT.